The clone carrying this T cell receptor (beta chain) was seen many times. The antigen remains undetermined. It was with unique molecular identifiers that the TCRbeta library was prepared. A single record per CDR3 protein comes from TCRdb applying MiXCR to the PCR reads. Of 580,000 or so distinct CDR3 sequences listed, about 21% are singletons. This CDR3 is 13 amino acids long. Trimming took 7 bases from V and 6 from J, leaving 15 bases between them. The germline V gene encodes CDR1 DFQATT and CDR2 SNEGSKA (reference sequence). The data stem from a study of T-cell reconstitution after alpha-beta-depleted transplantation in children. Study-wide findings and caveats: It was newly produced T cells that mostly accounted for T-cell counts and diversity one year after transplant. Roughly two months post-transplant, alpha-beta T cells reportedly originated from several hundred graft clones that had expanded. Surviving recipient T cells and thymic progenitors accounted for the high day-60 TCRbeta diversity observed in some patients.

Sequenced here: PBMCs, mostly from graft donor cells, sampled 360 days after TCRalphabeta/CD19-depleted stem cell transplant. This sequence originates from a boy under three years old who had a stem cell transplant for acute myeloid leukemia, so the T cells may come from the graft donor. The gene calls are TRBV20-1 and TRBJ1-4; D might be TRBD1 (6 bases). The CDR3 DNA reads TGCAGTGTCTCCGGACAGCAACATGAAAAACTGTTTTTT. Amino acids: CSVSGQQHEKLFF.